This TCR beta chain was sequenced in a study of cytomegalovirus exposure and HLA in healthy donors. The donors were members of the 120-subject validation cohort (separate from the roughly 700-subject first cohort). Whole-study results and caveats: Some public TCRs appeared in many individuals, while most sequences were rare.

Libraries were prepared by immunoSEQ multiplex PCR; TCRdb keeps only in-frame clonotypes and omits some of them. The table lists approximately 88,000 clones, 84% of them singletons. Germline CDR1 is MNHEY and CDR2 is SMNVEV (reference sequence). V trimming: 2 bases; J trimming: 6 bases; junction bases outside the gene matches: 0. CDR3 length: 13 residues. This clone was counted between two and nine times. Antigen unknown. The V gene is TRBV27, the J gene TRBJ2-2; 7 bases align to TRBD1. The sequence was obtained from a young woman in good health and CMV-seropositive. The sequencing input was PBMCs. The CDR3 DNA follows: TGTGCCAGCAGTTTACAGGGGGCCGGGGAGCTGTTTTTT. Translation gives CASSLQGAGELFF.